Below, 24 T cell receptor beta chains from the same sample are listed, as sequenced in a study of blood T cell repertoires in COVID-19. Sequenced by immunoSEQ multiplex PCR; TCRdb stores in-frame clones only, minus some. Found here are over 150,000 clones, 75% to 85% of them singletons; the top ten hold nearly 3.5%. Source material: PBMCs or T cells enriched from blood (not recorded which). The receptors come from a woman in her sixties who had recovered from COVID-19.

The rearrangement links TRBV7-9 to TRBJ1-5; maybe TRBD1 (6 bases). CDR1 SEHNR and CDR2 FQNEAQ come from the germline V gene (reference sequence). The CDR3 spans 15 residues. V was shortened by 7 bases and J by 2 bases, with 15 bases between the two germline ends. CDR3 nucleotides: TGTGCCAGCACCAACAGGGAGGAGGGCAATCAGCCCCAGCATTTT. Translated, it gives CASTNREEGNQPQHF.

The chain recombines TRBV10-2 with TRBJ1-5, with TRBD1 matching 7 bases. Germline V gene lookup returns CDR1 WSHSY and CDR2 SAAADI. Trimming removed 2 bases from V and 5 bases from J; junction bases left unmatched: 6. This CDR3 has 15 residues. CDR3 DNA sequence: TGCGCCAGCAGTGAGAGGGGGCAGAGAGATCAGCCCCAGCATTTT. This sequence encodes CASSERGQRDQPQHF.

Here the CDR3 DNA reads TGCAGCGTTGAGGATCCGGGGCTAGCGGGCACAGATACGCAGTATTTT. This encodes CSVEDPGLAGTDTQYF. This chain joins TRBV29-1 and TRBJ2-3; 7 bases match TRBD2. CDR1 is SQVTM and CDR2 is ANQGSEA in the germline V gene. The CDR3 loop spans 16 amino acids. Trimming took 3 bases from V and 1 from J; bases not matched to a gene: 10.

V usage is TRBV3-1 (or the pseudogene TRBV3-2) and J usage is TRBJ1-2, with D maybe TRBD1 (5 bases). In germline, CDR1 is LGHDT, CDR2 YNNKEL (reference sequence). The length of the CDR3 is 12 residues. The V end lost 4 bases, the J end lost 8 bases, and 11 bases lay between the germline ends. CDR3 DNA sequence: TGTGCCAGCAGCCCGGGGGGAGGCGGCTACACCTTC. Translated, it gives CASSPGGGGYTF.

The rearrangement joins TRBV6-4 to TRBJ1-4; D remains unclear. The germline CDR1 and CDR2 sequences are MRHNA and SNTAGT. The CDR3 contains 13 residues. The ends were cut back, 9 bases at V and 0 bases at J, with 8 bases in the middle. The chain's CDR3 is CARRRATNEKLFF. CDR3 nucleotides: TGTGCCAGGAGACGGGCAACTAATGAAAAACTGTTTTTT.

This clone appeared once. The rearrangement uses TRBV6-5 and TRBJ1-4; 10 bases align to TRBD1. There are 16 residues in the CDR3. J gave up 7 bases and V 3 bases, and 8 bases lay outside the gene matches. Per germline, CDR1 MNHEY and CDR2 SVGAGI. The CDR3 sequence is CASSYGGTGEGEKLFF. CDR3 bases: TGTGCCAGCAGTTATGGCGGGACAGGGGAGGGTGAAAAACTGTTTTTT.

This chain connects TRBV2 to TRBJ2-2; 8 nucleotides line up with TRBD2. Germline V gene lookup returns CDR1 SNHLY and CDR2 FYNNEI. Trimming removed 3 bases from V and 1 base from J; junction bases left unmatched: 7. This CDR3 comprises 17 residues. This chain's CDR3 is CASSEATSGENTGELFF. In DNA form, the CDR3 reads TGTGCCAGCAGTGAGGCCACTAGCGGCGAGAACACCGGGGAGCTGTTTTTT.

J is TRBJ1-1 and V is TRBV5-5; 8 bases agree with TRBD1. V was pared by 7 bases and J by 6 bases, with 8 bases of the junction left unmatched. The CDR3 is 13 amino acids. The germline gives CDR1 SGHKS, CDR2 YYEKEE (reference sequence). The CDR3 DNA is TGTGCCAGCGGGAGGACAGGGTCTTCTGAAGCTTTCTTT. Translated: CASGRTGSSEAFF.

This chain links TRBV7-9 with TRBJ2-1; no reliable D call. The CDR3 extends over 14 amino acids. V lost 5 bases and J 0 bases, leaving 8 bases between the germline ends. Germline assignment: CDR1 SEHNR and CDR2 FQNEAQ (reference sequence). In nucleotides, the CDR3 is TGTGCCAGCAGCCCTCTAAGCTCCTACAATGAGCAGTTCTTC. Residues: CASSPLSSYNEQFF.

V gene TRBV29-1 combines with J gene TRBJ2-7; D remains ambiguous. Germline CDR1 is SQVTM and CDR2 is ANQGSEA. The V end lost 0 bases, the J end lost 3 bases, and 3 bases lay between the germline ends. This CDR3 region has 11 residues. The DNA of the CDR3 is TGCAGCGTTGAAGACTACTACGAGCAGTACTTC. This gives the protein CSVEDYYEQYF.

This clone has a handful of counts. V and J are TRBV2 and TRBJ1-6, with D possibly TRBD1 on 6 matching bases. The germline V and J ends were trimmed by 5 bases and 10 bases, with 18 bases remaining between them. Per the germline V gene, CDR1 is SNHLY and CDR2 is FYNNEI. This CDR3 has 15 amino acids. As DNA, the CDR3 is TGTGCCAGCAGTTACTCCGAACAGGGTCGGTCACCCCTCCACTTT. Its translation: CASSYSEQGRSPLHF. Complete variable domain (other parts from reference TRBV2 and TRBJ1-6): EPEVTQTPSHQVTQMGQEVILRCVPISNHLYFYWYRQILGQKVEFLVSFYNNEISEKSEIFDDQFSVERPDGSNFTLKIRSTKLEDSAMYFCASSYSEQGRSPLHFGNGTRLTVT.

The chain employs TRBV5-1 and TRBJ1-1; a weak D match, TRBD1 (6 bases). From germline, CDR1 is SGHRS and CDR2 YFSETQ. Trimming took off 4 bases at V and 10 bases at J, with 14 bases between the two ends. CDR3 length: 12 residues. DNA of the CDR3: TGCGCCAGCAGCGCGTCAGGGGCAGTAGCTTTCTTT. Translating gives CASSASGAVAFF.

This clone has a single count. This chain connects TRBV3-1 (or the pseudogene TRBV3-2) to TRBJ1-1, with D hard to call. The V end was cut by 2 bases, the J end by 8 bases, with 12 bases between. The germline CDR1 and CDR2 sequences are LGHDT and YNNKEL (reference sequence). The CDR3 sequence is 13 residues long. The CDR3 nucleotides read TGTGCCAGCAGCCAAACTCGAGGAGGGGAAGCTTTCTTT. It translates to CASSQTRGGEAFF.

This chain joins TRBV3-1 (or the pseudogene TRBV3-2) and TRBJ1-2, with unresolved D. The length of the CDR3 is 17 residues. Germline CDR1 and CDR2: LGHDT and YNNKEL (reference sequence). The germline V and J ends were trimmed by 1 base and 0 bases, with 15 bases remaining between them. DNA for the CDR3: TGTGCCAGCAGCCAAGTGGCAGGCCGCCTCTCTAACTATGGCTACACCTTC. This translates into CASSQVAGRLSNYGYTF.

A word on this clone: The sample has other DNA sequences that encode this CDR3 too. The chain is built from TRBV5-1 and TRBJ2-5, with TRBD1 identical over 10 bases. Germline V gene data show CDR1 as SGHRS and CDR2 as YFSETQ. V lost 5 bases, J lost 4 bases, and 5 bases stayed unmatched. This CDR3 is built from 14 residues. The CDR3 DNA reads as TGCGCCAGCAGGCTGACAGGGGGCGCAGAGACCCAGTACTTC. Protein sequence: CASRLTGGAETQYF.

The chain is built from TRBV12-3 or TRBV12-4 and TRBJ2-2; the D gene is possibly TRBD2 (5 bases). Trimming cost V 9 bases and J 8 bases, with 13 bases left between them. This CDR3 has 12 residues. This CDR3 is CASVEDLGELFF. CDR3 DNA: TGTGCCAGTGTCGAGGACTTGGGGGAGCTGTTTTTT.

This chain uses TRBV15 with TRBJ1-5, with D possibly being TRBD1 (5 bases). The germline V and J ends were trimmed by 2 bases and 9 bases, with 8 bases remaining between them. Germline CDR1 and CDR2: LNHNV and YYDKDF (reference sequence). The CDR3 sequence is 12 residues long. The DNA for the CDR3 is TGTGCCACCAGCAGACCGCAGGGGCCCCAGCATTTT. Protein sequence: CATSRPQGPQHF.

The V call is TRBV5-1, the J call TRBJ1-1, with 7 bases lining up with TRBD1. Germline V gene lookup returns CDR1 SGHRS and CDR2 YFSETQ. The CDR3 sequence is 15 residues long. After removal of 0 bases from V and 5 bases from J, the junction contained 7 bases not matched to a gene. The CDR3 coding sequence is TGCGCCAGCAGCTTGGCCATAGGGGGCCGTACTGAAGCTTTCTTT. Translated, it gives CASSLAIGGRTEAFF.

The chain uses TRBV5-1 and TRBJ2-1; TRBD2 matches at 12 bases. Germline-derived CDR1 and CDR2 are SGHRS and YFSETQ. V shed 1 base and J 10 bases; nucleotides not matched to a gene: 12. The CDR3 consists of 17 residues. In DNA form, the CDR3 reads TGCGCCAGCAGCTTGTCTAGCGGGGGGGCCCCAACCAGAGAGCAGTTCTTC. It encodes CASSLSSGGAPTREQFF.

This sequence joins TRBV13 and TRBJ1-4, with no clear D. This CDR3 spans 12 amino acids. The ends were cut back, 2 bases at V and 10 bases at J, with 8 bases in the middle. Germline V gene lookup returns CDR1 PRHDT and CDR2 FYEKMQ (reference sequence). CDR3 protein: CASSLNRGKLFF. The CDR3 DNA sequence: TGTGCCAGCAGCTTAAACCGGGGAAAACTGTTTTTT. The variable domain in full, with the rest retrieved from reference TRBV13 and TRBJ1-4, is AAGVIQSPRHLIKEKRETATLKCYPIPRHDTVYWYQQGPGQDPQFLISFYEKMQSDKGSIPDRFSAQQFSDYHSELNMSSLELGDSALYFCASSLNRGKLFFGSGTQLSVL.

V gene TRBV11-2 combines with J gene TRBJ2-2; tentative D call: TRBD1 (6 bases). Trimming cost V 1 base and J 5 bases, with 14 bases left between them. Germline V gene sequence: CDR1 SGHAT, CDR2 FQNNGV. The CDR3 is 16 residues long. CDR3 bases: TGTGCCAGCAGCTTAGGACGGACAGCCATTACCGGGGAGCTGTTTTTT. Protein product: CASSLGRTAITGELFF.

V is TRBV5-4 and J is TRBJ2-3; 13 bases match TRBD2. CDR1 is SGHNT, CDR2 YYREEE, per germline (reference sequence). CDR3 size: 17 residues. The trim removed 4 bases at V and 2 bases at J, leaving 7 bases unmatched. The CDR3 DNA reads TGTGCCAGCAGCGTGGGACTAGCGGGGTTGGACACAGATACGCAGTATTTT. Amino acid sequence: CASSVGLAGLDTDTQYF.

This clone was observed a few times. V gene TRBV11-2 combines with J gene TRBJ1-6; no firm D call. In germline, CDR1 is SGHAT, CDR2 FQNNGV. V was pared by 5 bases and J by 4 bases, with 18 bases between. The CDR3 is made up of 17 amino acids. The CDR3 sequence: CASSAAWGVVYNSPLHF. In DNA, the CDR3 is TGTGCCAGCAGCGCAGCGTGGGGAGTGGTATATAATTCACCCCTCCACTTT.

The V gene is TRBV18, the J gene TRBJ2-3, with 11 bases lining up with TRBD2. This CDR3 has 17 residues. V trimming: 0 bases; J trimming: 4 bases; junction bases outside the gene matches: 6. Germline V gene lookup returns CDR1 KGHSH and CDR2 LQKENI. This chain's CDR3 is CASSPPTLTSGADTQYF. The CDR3 DNA follows: TGTGCCAGCTCACCACCGACTTTGACTAGCGGGGCAGATACGCAGTATTTT.